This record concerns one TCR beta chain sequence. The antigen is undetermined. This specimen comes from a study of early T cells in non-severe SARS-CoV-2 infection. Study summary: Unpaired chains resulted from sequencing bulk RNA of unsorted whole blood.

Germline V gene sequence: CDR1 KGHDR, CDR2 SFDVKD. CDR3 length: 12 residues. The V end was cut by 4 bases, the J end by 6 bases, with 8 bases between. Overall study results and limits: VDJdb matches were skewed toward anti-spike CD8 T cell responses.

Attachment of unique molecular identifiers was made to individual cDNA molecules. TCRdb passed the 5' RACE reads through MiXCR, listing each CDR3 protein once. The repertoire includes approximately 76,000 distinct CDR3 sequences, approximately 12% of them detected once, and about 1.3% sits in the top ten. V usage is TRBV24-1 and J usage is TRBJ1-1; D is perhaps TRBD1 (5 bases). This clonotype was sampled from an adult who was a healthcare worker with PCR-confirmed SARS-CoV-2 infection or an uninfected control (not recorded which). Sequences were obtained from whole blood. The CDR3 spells CATSEGGSEAFF. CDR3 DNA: TGTGCCACCAGTGAGGGGGGGTCTGAAGCTTTCTTT.